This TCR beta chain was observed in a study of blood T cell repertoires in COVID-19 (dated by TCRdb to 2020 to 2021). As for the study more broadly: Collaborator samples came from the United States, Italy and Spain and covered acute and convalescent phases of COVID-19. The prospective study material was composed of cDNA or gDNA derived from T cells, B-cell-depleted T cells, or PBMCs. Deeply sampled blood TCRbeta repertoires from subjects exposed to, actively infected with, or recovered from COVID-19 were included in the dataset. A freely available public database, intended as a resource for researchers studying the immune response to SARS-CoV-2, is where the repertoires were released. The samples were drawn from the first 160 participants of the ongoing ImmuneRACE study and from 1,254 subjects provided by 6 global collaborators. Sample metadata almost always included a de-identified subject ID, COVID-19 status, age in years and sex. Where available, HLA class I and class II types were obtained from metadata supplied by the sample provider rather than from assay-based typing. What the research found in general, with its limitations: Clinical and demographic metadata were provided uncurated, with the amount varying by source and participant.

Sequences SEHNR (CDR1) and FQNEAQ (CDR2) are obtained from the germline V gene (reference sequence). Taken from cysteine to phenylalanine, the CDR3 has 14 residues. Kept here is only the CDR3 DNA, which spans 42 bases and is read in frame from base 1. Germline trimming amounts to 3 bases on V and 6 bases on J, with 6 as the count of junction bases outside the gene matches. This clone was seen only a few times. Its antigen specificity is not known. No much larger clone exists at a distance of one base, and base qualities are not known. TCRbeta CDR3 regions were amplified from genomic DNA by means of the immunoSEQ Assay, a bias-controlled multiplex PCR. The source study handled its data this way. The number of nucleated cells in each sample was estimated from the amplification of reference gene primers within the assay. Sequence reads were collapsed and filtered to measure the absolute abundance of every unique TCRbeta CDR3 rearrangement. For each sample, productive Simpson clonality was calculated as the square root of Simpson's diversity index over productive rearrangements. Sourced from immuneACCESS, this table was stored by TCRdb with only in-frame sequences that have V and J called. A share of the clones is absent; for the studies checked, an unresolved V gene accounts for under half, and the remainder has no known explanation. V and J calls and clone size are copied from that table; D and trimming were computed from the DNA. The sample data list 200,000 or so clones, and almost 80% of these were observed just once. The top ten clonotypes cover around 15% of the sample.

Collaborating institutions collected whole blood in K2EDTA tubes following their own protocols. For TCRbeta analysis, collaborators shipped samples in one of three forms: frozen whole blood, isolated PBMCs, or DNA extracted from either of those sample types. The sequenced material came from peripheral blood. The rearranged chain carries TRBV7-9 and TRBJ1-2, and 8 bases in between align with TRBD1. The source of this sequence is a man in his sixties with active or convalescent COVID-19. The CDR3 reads CASSFTGGVHGYTF. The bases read TGTGCCAGCAGCTTCACAGGGGGAGTTCATGGCTACACCTTC. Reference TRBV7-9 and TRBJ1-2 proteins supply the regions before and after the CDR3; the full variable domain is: DTGVSQNPRHKITKRGQNVTFRCDPISEHNRLYWYRQTLGQGPEFLTYFQNEAQLEKSRLLSDRFSAERPKGSFSTLEIQRTEQGDSAMYLCASSFTGGVHGYTFGSGTRLTVV.